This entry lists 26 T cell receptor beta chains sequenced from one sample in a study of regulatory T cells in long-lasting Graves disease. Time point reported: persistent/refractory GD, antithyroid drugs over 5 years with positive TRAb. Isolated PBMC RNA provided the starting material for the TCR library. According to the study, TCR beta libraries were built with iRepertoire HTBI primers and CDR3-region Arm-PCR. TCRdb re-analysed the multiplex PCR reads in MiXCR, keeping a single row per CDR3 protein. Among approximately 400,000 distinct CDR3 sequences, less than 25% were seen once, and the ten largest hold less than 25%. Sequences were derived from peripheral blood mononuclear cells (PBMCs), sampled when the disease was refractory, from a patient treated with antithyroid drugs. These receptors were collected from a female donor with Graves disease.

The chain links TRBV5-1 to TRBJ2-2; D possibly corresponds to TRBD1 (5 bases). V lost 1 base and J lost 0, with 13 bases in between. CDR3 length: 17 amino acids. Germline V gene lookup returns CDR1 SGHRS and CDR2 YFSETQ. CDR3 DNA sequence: TGCGCCAGCAGCTTGTTAGGGGCGGATGCGAACACCGGGGAGCTGTTTTTT. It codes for CASSLLGADANTGELFF.

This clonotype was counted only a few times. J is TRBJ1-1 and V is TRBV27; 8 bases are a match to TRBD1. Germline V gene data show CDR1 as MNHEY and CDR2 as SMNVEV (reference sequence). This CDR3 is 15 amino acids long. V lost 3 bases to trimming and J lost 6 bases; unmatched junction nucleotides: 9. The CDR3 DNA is TGTGCCAGCAGTTTGGCCAACAGGGGGGACTCTGAAGCTTTCTTT. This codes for CASSLANRGDSEAFF.

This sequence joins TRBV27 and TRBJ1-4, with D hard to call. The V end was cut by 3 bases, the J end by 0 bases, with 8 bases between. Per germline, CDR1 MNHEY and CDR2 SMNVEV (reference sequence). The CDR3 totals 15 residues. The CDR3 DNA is TGTGCCAGCAGTTTCGGAGCGGCAACTAATGAAAAACTGTTTTTT. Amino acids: CASSFGAATNEKLFF.

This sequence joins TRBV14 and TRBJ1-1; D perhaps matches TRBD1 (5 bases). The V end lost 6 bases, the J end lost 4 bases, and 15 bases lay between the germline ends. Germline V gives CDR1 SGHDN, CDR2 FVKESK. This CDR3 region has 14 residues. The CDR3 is CASSYTGFGTEAFF. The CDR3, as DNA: TGTGCCAGCAGTTACACAGGATTTGGCACTGAAGCTTTCTTT.

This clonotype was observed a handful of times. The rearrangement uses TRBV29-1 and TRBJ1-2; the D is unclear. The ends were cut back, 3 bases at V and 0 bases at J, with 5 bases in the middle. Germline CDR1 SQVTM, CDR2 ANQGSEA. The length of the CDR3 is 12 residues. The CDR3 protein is CSVEYTNYGYTF. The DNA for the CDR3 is TGCAGCGTTGAGTACACTAACTATGGCTACACCTTC.

The DNA of the CDR3 is TGCAGCGCTCCCCGACTAGCGGGAGGGCCAGGCGAGACCCAGTACTTC. Protein product: CSAPRLAGGPGETQYF. The chain is built from TRBV29-1 and TRBJ2-5; the match to TRBD2 covers 14 bases. This CDR3 is 16 amino acids long. Unmatched junction bases numbered 12, after V lost 7 bases and J lost 5 bases. The germline V gene has CDR1 SQVTM and CDR2 ANQGSEA.

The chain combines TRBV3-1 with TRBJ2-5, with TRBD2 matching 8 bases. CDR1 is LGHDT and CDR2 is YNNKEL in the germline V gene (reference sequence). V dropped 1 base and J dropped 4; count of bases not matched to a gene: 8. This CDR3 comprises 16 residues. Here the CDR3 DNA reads TGTGCCAGCAGCCAAGTTAAGTCGGGAGGGGGAGAGACCCAGTACTTC. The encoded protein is CASSQVKSGGGETQYF.

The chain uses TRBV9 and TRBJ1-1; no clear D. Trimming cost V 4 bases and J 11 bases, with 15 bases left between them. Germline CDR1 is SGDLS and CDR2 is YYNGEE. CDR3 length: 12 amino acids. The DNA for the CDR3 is TGTGCCAGCAGCCCCCCCGGAAGGCAGGCTTTCTTT. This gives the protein CASSPPGRQAFF.

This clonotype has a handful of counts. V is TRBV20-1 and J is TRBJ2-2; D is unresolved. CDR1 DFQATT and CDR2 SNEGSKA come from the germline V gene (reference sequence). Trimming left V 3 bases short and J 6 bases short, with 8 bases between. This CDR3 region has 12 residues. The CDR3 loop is CSARSGPGELFF. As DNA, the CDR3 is TGCAGTGCTAGGTCCGGGCCCGGGGAGCTGTTTTTT.

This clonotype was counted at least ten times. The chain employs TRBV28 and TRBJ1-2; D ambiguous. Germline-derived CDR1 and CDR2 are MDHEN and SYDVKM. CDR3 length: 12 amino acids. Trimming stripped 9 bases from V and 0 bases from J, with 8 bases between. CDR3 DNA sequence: TGTGCCAGTAGGACTGCTAACTATGGCTACACCTTC. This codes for CASRTANYGYTF.

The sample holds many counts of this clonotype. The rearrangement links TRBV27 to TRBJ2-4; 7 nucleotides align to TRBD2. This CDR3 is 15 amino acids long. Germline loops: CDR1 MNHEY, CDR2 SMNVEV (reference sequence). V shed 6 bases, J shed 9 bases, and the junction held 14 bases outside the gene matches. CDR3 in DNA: TGTGCCAGCAGCACCCCCTCGGGGGGAAGTTTCATTCAGTACTTC. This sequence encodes CASSTPSGGSFIQYF.

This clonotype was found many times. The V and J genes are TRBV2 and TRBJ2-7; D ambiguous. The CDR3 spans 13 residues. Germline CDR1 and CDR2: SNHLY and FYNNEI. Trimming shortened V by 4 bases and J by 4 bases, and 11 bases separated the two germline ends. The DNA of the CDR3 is TGTGCCAGCAGTGGGACGAACAGATACGAGCAGTACTTC. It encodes CASSGTNRYEQYF.

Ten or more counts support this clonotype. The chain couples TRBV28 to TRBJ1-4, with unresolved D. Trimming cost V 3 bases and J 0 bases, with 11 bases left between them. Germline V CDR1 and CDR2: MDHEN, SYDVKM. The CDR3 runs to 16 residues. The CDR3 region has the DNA TGTGCCAGCAGTTTTTTTCAGATTGCAACTAATGAAAAACTGTTTTTT. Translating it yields CASSFFQIATNEKLFF.

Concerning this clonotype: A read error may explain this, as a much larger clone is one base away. CDR3 nucleotide sequence: TGTGCCAGCAGTGTGTCTCGTGGCGGCAATCAGCCCCGGCATTTT. It specifies CASSVSRGGNQPRHF. This chain uses TRBV6-1 with TRBJ1-5, with no clear D. In germline, CDR1 is MNHNS, CDR2 SASEGT. This CDR3 is built from 15 residues.

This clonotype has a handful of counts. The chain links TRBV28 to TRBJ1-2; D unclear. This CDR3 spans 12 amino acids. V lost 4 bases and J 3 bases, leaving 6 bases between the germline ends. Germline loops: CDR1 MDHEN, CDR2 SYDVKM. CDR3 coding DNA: TGTGCCAGCAGTTCGGCAGACTATGGCTACACCTTC. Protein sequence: CASSSADYGYTF.

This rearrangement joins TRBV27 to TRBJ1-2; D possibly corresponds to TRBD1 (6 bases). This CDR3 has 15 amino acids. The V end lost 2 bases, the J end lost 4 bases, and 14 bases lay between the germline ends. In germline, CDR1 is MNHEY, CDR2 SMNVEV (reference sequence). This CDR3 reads CASSLGGGLAYGYTF. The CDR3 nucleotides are TGTGCCAGCAGTTTAGGGGGGGGGCTGGCCTATGGCTACACCTTC.

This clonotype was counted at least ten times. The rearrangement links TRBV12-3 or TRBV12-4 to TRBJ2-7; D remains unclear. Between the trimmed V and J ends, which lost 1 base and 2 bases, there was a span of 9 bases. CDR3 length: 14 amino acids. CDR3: CASSLGTKTYEQYF. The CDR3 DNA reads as TGTGCCAGCAGTTTAGGGACCAAAACCTACGAGCAGTACTTC.

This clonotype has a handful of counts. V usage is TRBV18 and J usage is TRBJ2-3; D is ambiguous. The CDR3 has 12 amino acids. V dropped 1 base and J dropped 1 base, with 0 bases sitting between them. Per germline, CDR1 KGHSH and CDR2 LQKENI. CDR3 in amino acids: CASSPRTDTQYF. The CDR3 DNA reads TGTGCCAGCTCACCACGCACAGATACGCAGTATTTT.

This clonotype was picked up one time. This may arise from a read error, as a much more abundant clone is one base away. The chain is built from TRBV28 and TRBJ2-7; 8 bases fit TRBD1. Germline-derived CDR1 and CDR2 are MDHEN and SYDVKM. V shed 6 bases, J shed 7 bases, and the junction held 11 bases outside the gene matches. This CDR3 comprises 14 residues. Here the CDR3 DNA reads TGTGCCAGCAGGGTGACAGGGGAAAATTGGGAGCAGTACTTC. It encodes CASRVTGENWEQYF. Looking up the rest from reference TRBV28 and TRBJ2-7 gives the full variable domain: DVKVTQSSRYLVKRTGEKVFLECVQDMDHENMFWYRQDPGLGLRLIYFSYDVKMKEKGDIPEGYSVSREKKERFSLILESASTNQTSMYLCASRVTGENWEQYFGPGTRLTVT.

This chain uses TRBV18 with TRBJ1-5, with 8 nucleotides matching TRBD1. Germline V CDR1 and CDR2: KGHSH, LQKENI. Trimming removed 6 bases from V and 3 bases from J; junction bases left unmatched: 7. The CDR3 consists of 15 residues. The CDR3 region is CASSAGQGTNQPQHF. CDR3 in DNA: TGTGCCAGCTCGGCCGGACAGGGTACCAATCAGCCCCAGCATTTT.

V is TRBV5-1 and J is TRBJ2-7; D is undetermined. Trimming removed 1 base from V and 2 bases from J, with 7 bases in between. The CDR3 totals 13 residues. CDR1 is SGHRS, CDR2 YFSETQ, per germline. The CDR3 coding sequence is TGCGCCAGCAGCTTGACCTCCCCCTACGAGCAGTACTTC. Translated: CASSLTSPYEQYF.

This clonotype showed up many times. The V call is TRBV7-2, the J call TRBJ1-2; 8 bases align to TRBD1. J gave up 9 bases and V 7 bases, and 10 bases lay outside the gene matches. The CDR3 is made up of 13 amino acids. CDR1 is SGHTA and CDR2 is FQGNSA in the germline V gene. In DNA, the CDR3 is TGTGCCAGCACCGAACGACAGGGGCGCAGCTACACCTTC. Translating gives CASTERQGRSYTF.

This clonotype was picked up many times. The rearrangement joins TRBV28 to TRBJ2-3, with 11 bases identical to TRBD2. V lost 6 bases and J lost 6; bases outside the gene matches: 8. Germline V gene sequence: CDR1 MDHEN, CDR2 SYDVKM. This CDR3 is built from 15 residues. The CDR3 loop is CASRRTSGRMDTQYF. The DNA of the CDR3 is TGTGCCAGCAGAAGAACTAGCGGGAGAATGGATACGCAGTATTTT. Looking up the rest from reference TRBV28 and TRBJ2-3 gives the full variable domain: DVKVTQSSRYLVKRTGEKVFLECVQDMDHENMFWYRQDPGLGLRLIYFSYDVKMKEKGDIPEGYSVSREKKERFSLILESASTNQTSMYLCASRRTSGRMDTQYFGPGTRLTVL.

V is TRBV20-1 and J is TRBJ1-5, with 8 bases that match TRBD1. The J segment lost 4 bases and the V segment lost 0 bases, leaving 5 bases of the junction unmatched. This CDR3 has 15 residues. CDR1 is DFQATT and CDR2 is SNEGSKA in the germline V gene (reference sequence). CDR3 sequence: CSARDSGGANQPQHF. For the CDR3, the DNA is TGCAGTGCTAGAGATTCAGGGGGCGCAAATCAGCCCCAGCATTTT.

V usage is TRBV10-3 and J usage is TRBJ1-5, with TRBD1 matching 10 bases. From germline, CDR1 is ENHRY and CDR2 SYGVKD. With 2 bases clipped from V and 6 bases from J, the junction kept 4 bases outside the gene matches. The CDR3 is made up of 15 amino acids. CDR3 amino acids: CAISEGTGESQPQHF. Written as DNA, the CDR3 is TGTGCCATCAGTGAGGGGACAGGGGAGAGTCAGCCCCAGCATTTT.

The CDR3 loop is CASSLIVGAGAYEQYF. The CDR3 coding sequence is TGTGCCAGCAGTTTAATAGTGGGAGCGGGAGCCTACGAGCAGTACTTC. The rearrangement joins TRBV12-3 or TRBV12-4 to TRBJ2-7; 8 bases fit TRBD2. The CDR3 contains 16 residues. Trimming removed 2 bases from V and 2 bases from J; junction bases left unmatched: 8.